This T cell receptor (beta chain) was captured in a study of shared clonotypes between healthy human individuals. Naive CD8 cells comprised CD45RO-negative, CCR7-positively selected cells, excluding terminally differentiated effector memory CD45RA+ cells. Deletions cut 4 bases from V and 6 bases from J, with 17 bases between. This CDR3 has 14 residues. CDR1 is SGHDT, CDR2 YYEEEE, per germline. Data came from immunoSEQ multiplex PCR; TCRdb stores just in-frame clones and leaves some out. The repertoire holds about 2,100,000 clones, with approximately 94% as singletons. The V call is TRBV5-6, the J call TRBJ2-7; TRBD2 might be the D (5 bases). This TCR derives from a man between 18 and 35 years old in good health. Some clones in this sample may be carry-over from other donors' samples. Material: naive CD8+ T cells from PBMCs. CDR3 nucleotides: TGTGCCAGCAGCCCACCGGGGATTTTCCTCGAGCAGTACTTC. This encodes CASSPPGIFLEQYF.